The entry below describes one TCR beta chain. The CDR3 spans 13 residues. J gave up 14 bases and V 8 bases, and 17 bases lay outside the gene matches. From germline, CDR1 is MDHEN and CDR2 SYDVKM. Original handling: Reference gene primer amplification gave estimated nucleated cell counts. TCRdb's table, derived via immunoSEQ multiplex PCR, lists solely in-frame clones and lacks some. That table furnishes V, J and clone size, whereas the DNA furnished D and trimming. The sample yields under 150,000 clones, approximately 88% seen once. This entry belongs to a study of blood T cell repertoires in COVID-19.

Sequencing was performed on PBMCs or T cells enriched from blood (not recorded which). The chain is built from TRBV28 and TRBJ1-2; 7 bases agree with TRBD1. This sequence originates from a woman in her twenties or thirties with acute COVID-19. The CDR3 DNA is TGTGCCAGCGGGGGCTATAGGGACAGTGGTTGGACCTTC. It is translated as CASGGYRDSGWTF.